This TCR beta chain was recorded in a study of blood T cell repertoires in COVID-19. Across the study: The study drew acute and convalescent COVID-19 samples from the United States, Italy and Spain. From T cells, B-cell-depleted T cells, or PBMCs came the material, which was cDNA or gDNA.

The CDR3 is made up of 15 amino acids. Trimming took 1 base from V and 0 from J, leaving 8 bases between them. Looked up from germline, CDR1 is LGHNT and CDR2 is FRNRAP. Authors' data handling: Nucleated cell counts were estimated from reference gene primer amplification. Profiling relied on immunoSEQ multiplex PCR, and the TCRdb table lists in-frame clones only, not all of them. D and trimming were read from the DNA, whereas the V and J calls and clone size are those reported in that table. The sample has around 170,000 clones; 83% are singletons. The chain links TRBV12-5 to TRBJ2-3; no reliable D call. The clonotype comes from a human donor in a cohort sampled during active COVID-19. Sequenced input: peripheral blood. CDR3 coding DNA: TGTGCTAGTGGTTTGGGCGCCACTAGCACAGATACGCAGTATTTT. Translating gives CASGLGATSTDTQYF.